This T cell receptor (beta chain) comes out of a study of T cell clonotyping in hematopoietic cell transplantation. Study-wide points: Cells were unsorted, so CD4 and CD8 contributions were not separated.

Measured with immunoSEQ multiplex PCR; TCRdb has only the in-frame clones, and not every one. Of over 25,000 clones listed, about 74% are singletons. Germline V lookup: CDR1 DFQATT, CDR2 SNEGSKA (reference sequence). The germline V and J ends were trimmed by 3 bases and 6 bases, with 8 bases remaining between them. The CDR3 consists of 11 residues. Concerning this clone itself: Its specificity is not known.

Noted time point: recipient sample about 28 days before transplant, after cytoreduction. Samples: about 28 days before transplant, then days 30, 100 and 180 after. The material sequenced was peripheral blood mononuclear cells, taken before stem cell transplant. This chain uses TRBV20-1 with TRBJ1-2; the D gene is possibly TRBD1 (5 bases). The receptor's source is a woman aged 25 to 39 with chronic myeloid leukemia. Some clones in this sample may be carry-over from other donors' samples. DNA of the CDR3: TGCAGTGCTAGGGGGCTGAATGGCTACACCTTC. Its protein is CSARGLNGYTF.